The rows below give T cell receptor beta chains drawn from one sample of a study of human T cells and chemical hapten exposure. From the RACE reads, TCRdb called clonotypes with MiXCR, one entry per CDR3 protein. The sample has roughly 100,000 distinct CDR3 sequences, 11% seen once. Sequencing used whole blood, obtained in connection with sensitization to the hapten diphenylcyclopropenone (DPC). The receptor source for this set is a woman aged 60-70 years with alopecia areata. Some clones in this sample may be carry-over from other donors' samples. Each CDR3 is given with its conserved first and last residue. D genes are given only for firm matches. Clone size is given for some rows only: seen once, a few or many times, or a class if the clone is expanded.

>TRBV20-1|-|TRBJ1-4|-
CAWTPANEKLFF
TGCGCCTGGACGCCGGCTAATGAAAAACTGTTTTTT
>TRBV23-1|many|TRBJ2-5|TRBD1
CASSQSSRTGVVETQYF
TGCGCCAGCAGTCAATCGTCCCGGACAGGGGTGGTGGAGACCCAGTACTTC
>TRBV7-2|-|TRBJ2-1|-
CASSLGVGTYNEQFF
TGTGCCAGCAGCTTAGGAGTAGGGACCTACAATGAGCAGTTCTTC
>TRBV20-1|-|TRBJ1-2|-
CSASPPGGGYTF
TGCAGTGCTAGCCCCCCGGGAGGCGGCTACACCTTC
>TRBV5-5|few|TRBJ2-5|-
CASSLEGRETQYF
TGTGCCAGCAGCTTGGAGGGGCGCGAGACCCAGTACTTC
>TRBV7-9|many|TRBJ1-2|TRBD1
CASSLLTGEEGYTF
TGTGCCAGCAGCTTACTTACAGGGGAGGAGGGCTACACCTTC
>TRBV25-1|many|TRBJ2-1|-
CASSDYRVQFF
TGTGCCAGCAGTGATTACAGGGTACAGTTCTTC
>TRBV20-1|-|TRBJ2-7|TRBD1
CSALQGASLSRRQYF
TGCAGTGCCTTACAGGGGGCGTCACTCTCGAGGCGGCAGTACTTC
>TRBV2|-|TRBJ1-5|-
CASQTANSNQPQHF
TGTGCCAGCCAGACAGCAAATAGCAATCAGCCCCAGCATTTT
>TRBV12-3/TRBV12-4|many|TRBJ1-5|-
CASSLGRARPLNQPQHF
TGTGCCAGCAGTTTAGGACGGGCCAGACCACTCAATCAGCCCCAGCATTTT
>TRBV20-1|few|TRBJ1-5|-
CSARGFGTSSNQPQHF
TGCAGTGCTAGAGGGTTTGGGACATCGAGCAATCAGCCCCAGCATTTT
>TRBV7-2|-|TRBJ1-6|TRBD1
CASSGHSGTGVGSPLHF
TGTGCCAGCAGCGGACATTCCGGAACAGGGGTAGGTTCACCCCTCCACTTT
>TRBV19|few|TRBJ2-2|-
CASSTRGRVNTGELFF
TGTGCCAGTAGTACCAGGGGCCGCGTGAACACCGGGGAGCTGTTTTTT
>TRBV6-6|many|TRBJ2-6|TRBD1
CASSYSAGQAFSGANVLTF
TGTGCCAGCAGTTACTCGGCTGGACAGGCTTTCTCTGGGGCCAACGTCCTGACTTTC
>TRBV18|few|TRBJ2-3|-
CASSPGGTQYF
TGTGCCAGCTCACCCGGAGGTACGCAGTATTTT
>TRBV9|-|TRBJ1-2|-
CASSRGGPTNYGYTF
TGTGCCAGCAGCCGCGGGGGGCCCACCAACTATGGCTACACCTTC
>TRBV6-2/TRBV6-3|many|TRBJ2-7|-
CASSRDGAYEQYF
TGTGCCAGCAGCCGGGACGGCGCCTACGAGCAGTACTTC
>TRBV30|-|TRBJ1-5|-
CAWSLLGPQHF
TGTGCCTGGAGTTTGTTGGGGCCCCAGCATTTT
>TRBV20-1|-|TRBJ2-1|-
CSVPATGVGANEQFF
TGCAGTGTTCCAGCCACTGGAGTAGGGGCGAATGAGCAGTTCTTC
>TRBV7-2|few|TRBJ1-2|-
CASSLVADANYGYTF
TGTGCCAGCAGCTTAGTGGCAGATGCTAACTATGGCTACACCTTC
>TRBV24-1|-|TRBJ2-1|-
CATSDPWEGGEQFF
TGTGCCACCAGTGATCCCTGGGAGGGGGGTGAGCAGTTCTTC
>TRBV7-2|-|TRBJ1-1|TRBD1
CASSSPGGINTEAFF
TGTGCCAGCAGCTCACCAGGGGGCATTAACACTGAAGCTTTCTTT
>TRBV6-4|-|TRBJ2-2|TRBD2
CASSEAGAGYTGELFF
TGTGCCAGCAGTGAAGCGGGGGCGGGATACACCGGGGAGCTGTTTTTT
>TRBV4-1|-|TRBJ2-7|TRBD2
CASSQAPGLAGDNAHEQYF
TGCGCCAGCAGCCAAGCCCCGGGACTAGCGGGGGACAACGCCCACGAGCAGTACTTC
>TRBV6-5|-|TRBJ1-6|-
CASSYAPSSPLHF
TGTGCCAGCAGTTACGCCCCCTCTTCACCCCTCCACTTT
>TRBV3-1|many|TRBJ2-5|-
CASSQSPPIGGQYF
TGTGCCAGCAGCCAAAGCCCCCCTATCGGGGGCCAGTACTTC
>TRBV9|-|TRBJ1-4|-
CASSVGRSREDEKLFF
TGTGCCAGCAGCGTCGGACGGTCTAGAGAAGATGAAAAACTGTTTTTT
>TRBV18|few|TRBJ1-5|-
CASSPSGQPQHF
TGTGCCAGCTCACCGTCGGGGCAGCCCCAGCATTTT
>TRBV7-2|-|TRBJ2-7|TRBD2
CASSGGLAGGYEQYF
TGTGCCAGCAGCGGCGGGCTAGCGGGGGGATACGAGCAGTACTTC
>TRBV10-2|many|TRBJ2-2|TRBD1
CASSQARGLSGELFF
TGCGCCAGCAGCCAAGCGAGGGGGCTAAGCGGGGAGCTGTTTTTT
>TRBV20-1|many|TRBJ2-5|-
CSARDSAHPGQETQYF
TGCAGTGCTAGAGATTCCGCCCACCCAGGCCAAGAGACCCAGTACTTC
>TRBV12-3/TRBV12-4|few|TRBJ2-5|TRBD1
CASRGAGTVQETQYF
TGTGCCAGCAGGGGAGCCGGGACAGTTCAAGAGACCCAGTACTTC
>TRBV6-5|many|TRBJ1-5|-
CASSLGAGQPQHF
TGTGCCAGCAGTTTGGGCGCTGGACAGCCCCAGCATTTT
>TRBV20-1|-|TRBJ2-1|-
CSARARDLPSSYNEQFF
TGCAGTGCTAGAGCAAGGGACCTCCCTAGCTCCTACAATGAGCAGTTCTTC
>TRBV7-3|few|TRBJ2-3|TRBD1
CASSLSGTGEDTQYF
TGTGCCAGCAGCTTATCTGGGACAGGGGAGGATACGCAGTATTTT
>TRBV27|many|TRBJ2-7|-
CASSMITGQEQYF
TGTGCCAGCAGTATGATTACAGGGCAAGAGCAGTACTTC
>TRBV25-1|many|TRBJ2-5|TRBD1
CASSDRTGEETQYF
TGTGCCAGCAGTGACCGGACAGGCGAAGAGACCCAGTACTTC
>TRBV7-9|few|TRBJ1-5|-
CASSPQGNNQPQHF
TGTGCCAGCAGCCCGCAGGGTAACAATCAGCCCCAGCATTTT
>TRBV5-5|-|TRBJ1-3|-
CASSFRPAGIRNTIYF
TGTGCCAGCAGCTTTAGGCCCGCCGGGATTAGGAACACCATATATTTT